These 21 T cell receptor beta chains were all obtained from the same sample, sequenced in a study of blood T cell repertoires in COVID-19. Profiling relied on immunoSEQ multiplex PCR, and the TCRdb table lists in-frame clones only, not all of them. The sample comprises 200,000 to 300,000 clones, 88% of which are singletons, and around 0.91% rests with the top ten. The sample was peripheral blood. The source is a woman in her thirties or forties who had recovered from COVID-19.

This chain links TRBV5-1 with TRBJ2-1; perhaps TRBD2 as D (5 bases). V was pared by 4 bases and J by 2 bases, with 19 bases between. The length of the CDR3 is 17 residues. Germline loops: CDR1 SGHRS, CDR2 YFSETQ. Here the CDR3 DNA reads TGCGCCAGCAGCCGGGGTCGGGGTCTTGGCACCTACAATGAGCAGTTCTTC. Encoded protein: CASSRGRGLGTYNEQFF.

DNA of the CDR3: TGTGCCAGCAGCCGGGGACAGGGGGCGCAGTATTTT. Residues: CASSRGQGAQYF. The chain uses TRBV14 and TRBJ2-3, with 11 bases that match TRBD1. The CDR3 totals 12 residues. Trimming took 4 bases from V and 10 from J; bases not matched to a gene: 1. Germline V gives CDR1 SGHDN, CDR2 FVKESK.

The CDR3 spells CASSLGDLRDNEQFF. The CDR3 DNA reads as TGTGCCAGCAGCCTGGGCGACCTCAGGGACAATGAGCAGTTCTTC. The chain employs TRBV11-3 and TRBJ2-1; D possibly corresponds to TRBD1 (5 bases). Germline V gene lookup returns CDR1 SGHNT and CDR2 YENEEA. The germline V and J ends were trimmed by 5 bases and 5 bases, with 16 bases remaining between them. This CDR3 comprises 15 residues.

This chain connects TRBV5-1 to TRBJ2-1, with D possibly TRBD2 on 5 matching bases. The germline V and J ends were trimmed by 0 bases and 6 bases, with 13 bases remaining between them. From germline, CDR1 is SGHRS and CDR2 YFSETQ. The CDR3 is made up of 15 amino acids. The CDR3 loop is CASSLVASSPNEQFF. The DNA of the CDR3 is TGCGCCAGCAGCTTGGTGGCTAGCTCCCCCAATGAGCAGTTCTTC.

About this clone: Germline is not matched at one junction end, which may reflect a read error. The V call is TRBV29-1, the J call TRBJ1-2, with 9 bases fitting TRBD1. CDR3 length: 12 residues. Per germline, CDR1 SQVTM and CDR2 ANQGSEA. The chain's CDR3 is CSVAGTGWGRSF. The CDR3 DNA sequence: TGCAGCGTTGCAGGGACAGGGTGGGGAAGGAGCTTC.

This chain joins TRBV9 and TRBJ2-6, with 7 bases lining up with TRBD1. V lost 4 bases to trimming and J lost 0 bases; unmatched junction nucleotides: 7. This CDR3 has 17 residues. Germline CDR1 reads SGDLS; CDR2 reads YYNGEE. CDR3: CASSPAAGGSGANVLTF. The CDR3 DNA is TGTGCCAGCAGCCCAGCAGCAGGGGGCTCTGGGGCCAACGTCCTGACTTTC.

The rearrangement joins TRBV14 to TRBJ2-1; D not certain. The CDR3 contains 12 residues. CDR1 is SGHDN, CDR2 FVKESK, per germline. The V gene lost 3 bases and the J gene lost 15 bases, with 15 bases spanning the gap. CDR3 amino acids: CASSHRSPARFF. The CDR3 bases are TGTGCCAGCAGCCACCGATCCCCCGCGAGGTTCTTC.

This chain links TRBV27 with TRBJ2-2, with 7 bases fitting TRBD1. J was trimmed by 10 bases and V by 5 bases; bases with no gene match: 7. Germline CDR1 MNHEY, CDR2 SMNVEV (reference sequence). The length of the CDR3 is 13 residues. Here the CDR3 DNA reads TGTGCCAGCAGTCCCTCAGGGGGATTGGAGCTGTTTTTT. Translated, it gives CASSPSGGLELFF.

The genes are TRBV20-1 and TRBJ1-1, with 7 bases that match TRBD1. Germline assignment: CDR1 DFQATT and CDR2 SNEGSKA (reference sequence). The CDR3 has 11 amino acids. This chain's CDR3 is CSATGLGEAFF. The CDR3 DNA reads TGCAGCGCGACAGGGTTGGGTGAAGCTTTCTTT.

The genes are TRBV20-1 and TRBJ2-5, with TRBD2 identical over 8 bases. The CDR3 totals 15 residues. Germline V CDR1 and CDR2: DFQATT, SNEGSKA (reference sequence). Germline trimming cut 3 bases from V and 1 base from J; bases unmatched to any gene: 7. In nucleotides, the CDR3 is TGCAGTGCTAGTAGTGCGGGAGGCCTCCAAGAGACCCAGTACTTC. As protein: CSASSAGGLQETQYF.

The chain carries TRBV7-2 and TRBJ2-5; a possible D gene is TRBD2 (5 bases). This CDR3 has 17 amino acids. The germline gives CDR1 SGHTA, CDR2 FQGNSA. The V end was cut by 2 bases, the J end by 1 base, with 17 bases between. The DNA for the CDR3 is TGTGCCAGCAGCTTATTGGGAGTTGGGGAGCCCCAAGAGACCCAGTACTTC. Its protein product is CASSLLGVGEPQETQYF.

In DNA, the CDR3 is TGTGCCAGCACCACAGCAGGAGGGGGCTTCGAAAAACTGTTTTTT. Amino acids: CASTTAGGGFEKLFF. The chain recombines TRBV6-5 with TRBJ1-4, with 7 bases matching TRBD1. The length of the CDR3 is 15 residues. Germline CDR1 MNHEY, CDR2 SVGAGI. V dropped 7 bases and J dropped 8; count of bases not matched to a gene: 13.

The V and J genes are TRBV6-2 or TRBV6-3 and TRBJ1-1, with a weak D call TRBD1 (5 bases). Between the trimmed V and J ends, which lost 3 bases and 3 bases, there was a span of 11 bases. The CDR3 covers 14 residues. Germline V gene data show CDR1 as MNHEY and CDR2 as SVGEGT. The CDR3 region has the DNA TGTGCCAGCAGTTATCACCAGGGATACACTGAAGCTTTCTTT. Amino acid sequence: CASSYHQGYTEAFF.

V is TRBV5-1 and J is TRBJ1-2, with 8 bases lining up with TRBD1. Germline CDR1 is SGHRS and CDR2 is YFSETQ. The CDR3 has 15 amino acids. V lost 4 bases to trimming and J lost 2 bases; unmatched junction nucleotides: 7. CDR3 nucleotide sequence: TGCGCCAGCAGCATCCGGACAGGGAACAACTATGGCTACACCTTC. It encodes CASSIRTGNNYGYTF. The entire variable domain, with the rest obtained from reference TRBV5-1 and TRBJ1-2, is as follows: KAGVTQTPRYLIKTRGQQVTLSCSPISGHRSVSWYQQTPGQGLQFLFEYFSETQRNKGNFPGRFSGRQFSNSRSEMNVSTLELGDSALYLCASSIRTGNNYGYTFGSGTRLTVV.

The genes are TRBV7-2 and TRBJ1-4; possible D gene TRBD1, 5 bases. The CDR3 totals 15 residues. Looked up from germline, CDR1 is SGHTA and CDR2 is FQGNSA. V lost 0 bases and J 7 bases, leaving 12 bases between the germline ends. CDR3 in amino acids: CASSLAGRAPEKLFF. The CDR3 nucleotides read TGTGCCAGCAGCTTAGCTGGCAGGGCCCCTGAAAAACTGTTTTTT.

The CDR3 nucleotides are TGTGCCCTGGCAGGCCGGGGGCCCCAGCATTTT. This gives the protein CALAGRGPQHF. The chain carries TRBV12-3 or TRBV12-4 and TRBJ1-5; unclear D gene. This CDR3 contains 11 residues. V was trimmed by 11 bases and J by 9 bases, leaving 14 bases between them.

The CDR3, as DNA: TGCGCCAGCAGCCCGGGACAGGGGGAAGGGGGGACCTTC. Translated: CASSPGQGEGGTF. This chain links TRBV4-3 with TRBJ1-2; TRBD1 matches at 11 bases. This CDR3 has 13 amino acids. Per germline, CDR1 LGHNA and CDR2 YSLEER. V was pared by 4 bases and J by 14 bases, with 9 bases of the junction left unmatched.

The V gene is TRBV7-6, the J gene TRBJ2-1, with 9 bases that match TRBD2. Per germline, CDR1 SGHVS and CDR2 FNYEAQ. The CDR3 runs to 16 residues. V dropped 5 bases and J dropped 9; count of bases not matched to a gene: 14. In nucleotides, the CDR3 is TGTGCCAGCAGCCCACCGGGACTAGCATTTACGGGTGAGCAGTTCTTC. This encodes CASSPPGLAFTGEQFF.

This clone was counted only a few times. CDR3 DNA sequence: TGTGCCAGCACCCTTGGGGGGGTCCGAAACTATGGCTACACCTTC. It encodes CASTLGGVRNYGYTF. The chain links TRBV28 to TRBJ1-2, with D possibly TRBD1 on 5 matching bases. CDR1 MDHEN and CDR2 SYDVKM come from the germline V gene. The CDR3 spans 15 residues. With 7 bases removed from V and 2 bases from J, the gap between germline ends came to 17 bases.

This sequence joins TRBV5-4 and TRBJ2-5; 8 bases are shared with TRBD2. V shed 0 bases, J shed 5 bases, and the junction held 9 bases outside the gene matches. Germline V gene sequence: CDR1 SGHNT, CDR2 YYREEE (reference sequence). The CDR3 length is 16 residues. The CDR3 spells CASSLGGAGAPETQYF. CDR3 nucleotide sequence: TGTGCCAGCAGCTTGGGGGGAGCGGGAGCCCCGGAGACCCAGTACTTC. Based on the CDR3 plus reference TRBV5-4 and TRBJ2-5, the full variable domain is ETGVTQSPTHLIKTRGQQVTLRCSSQSGHNTVSWYQQALGQGPQFIFQYYREEENGRGNFPPRFSGLQFPNYSSELNVNALELDDSALYLCASSLGGAGAPETQYFGPGTRLLVL.

This rearrangement joins TRBV18 to TRBJ2-7; 7 positions match TRBD2. This CDR3 contains 13 residues. With 4 bases clipped from V and 2 bases from J, the junction kept 2 bases outside the gene matches. Germline CDR1 is KGHSH and CDR2 is LQKENI. For the CDR3, the DNA is TGTGCCAGCTCACGCGGGGGAGCCTACGAGCAGTACTTC. It translates to CASSRGGAYEQYF. The whole variable domain, filled in from reference TRBV18 and TRBJ2-7, reads NAGVMQNPRHLVRRRGQEARLRCSPMKGHSHVYWYRQLPEEGLKFMVYLQKENIIDESGMPKERFSAEFPKEGPSILRIQQVVRGDSAAYFCASSRGGAYEQYFGPGTRLTVT.